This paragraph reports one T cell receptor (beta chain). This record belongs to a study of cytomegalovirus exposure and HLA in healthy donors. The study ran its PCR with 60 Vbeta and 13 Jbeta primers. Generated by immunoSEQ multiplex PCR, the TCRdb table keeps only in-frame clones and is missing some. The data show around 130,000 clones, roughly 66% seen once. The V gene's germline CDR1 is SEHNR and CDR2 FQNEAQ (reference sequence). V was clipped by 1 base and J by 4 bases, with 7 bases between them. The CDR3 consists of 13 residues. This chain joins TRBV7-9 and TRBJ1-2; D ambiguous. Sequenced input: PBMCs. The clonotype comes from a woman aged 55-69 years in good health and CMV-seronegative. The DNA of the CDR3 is TGTGCCAGCAGCTTAGGGGAGGGCTATGGCTACACCTTC. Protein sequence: CASSLGEGYGYTF.